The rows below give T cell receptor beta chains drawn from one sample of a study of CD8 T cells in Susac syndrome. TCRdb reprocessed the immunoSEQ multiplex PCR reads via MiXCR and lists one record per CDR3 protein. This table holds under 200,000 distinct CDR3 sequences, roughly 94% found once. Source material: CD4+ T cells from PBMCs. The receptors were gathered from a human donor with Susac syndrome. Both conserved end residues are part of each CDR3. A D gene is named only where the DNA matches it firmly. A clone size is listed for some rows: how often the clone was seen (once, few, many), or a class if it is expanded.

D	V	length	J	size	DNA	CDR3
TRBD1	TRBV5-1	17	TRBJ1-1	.	TGCGCCAGCAGCTCCGGACAGGGGGCCACCACTCACACTGAAGCTTTCTTT	CASSSGQGATTHTEAFF
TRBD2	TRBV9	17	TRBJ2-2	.	TGTGCCAGCAGCGTACCACAGACTAGCGAGAACACCGGGGAGCTGTTTTTT	CASSVPQTSENTGELFF
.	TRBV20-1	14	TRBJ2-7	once	TGCAGTGCTAAGAAGACAGGCGAAACCTACGAGCAGTACTTC	CSAKKTGETYEQYF
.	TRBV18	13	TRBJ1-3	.	TGTGCCAGCCGAACGGGGAATGAAAACACCATATATTTT	CASRTGNENTIYF
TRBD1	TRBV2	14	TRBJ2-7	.	TGTGCCAGCGGGGCCGGGACAGCATCCTACGAGCAGTACTTC	CASGAGTASYEQYF
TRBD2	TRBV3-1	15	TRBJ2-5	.	TGTGCCAGCAGCCAAGGTAGCGGGACCGGAGAGACCCAGTACTTC	CASSQGSGTGETQYF
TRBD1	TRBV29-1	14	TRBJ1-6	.	TGCAGCGTATCAATCGGGACAGGGGATTCACCCCTCCACTTT	CSVSIGTGDSPLHF
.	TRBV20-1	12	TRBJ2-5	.	TGCAGTGCCCACCCCGGGATAGAGACCCAGTACTTC	CSAHPGIETQYF
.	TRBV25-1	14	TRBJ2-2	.	TGTGCCAGCAGTGACCCAGGGAGAACCGGGGAGCTGTTTTTT	CASSDPGRTGELFF
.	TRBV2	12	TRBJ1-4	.	TGTGCCACGATACACACAGGGGAAAAACTGTTTTTT	CATIHTGEKLFF
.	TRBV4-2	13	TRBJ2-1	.	TGTGCCAGCAGCCCATATAGAGACAATGAGCAGTTCTTC	CASSPYRDNEQFF
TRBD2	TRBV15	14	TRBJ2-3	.	TGTGCCACCAGCAGACTAGCGGTTGGGGATACGCAGTATTTT	CATSRLAVGDTQYF
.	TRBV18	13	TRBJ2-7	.	TGTGCCAGCTCAATGGACAGTACCTACGAGCAGTACTTC	CASSMDSTYEQYF
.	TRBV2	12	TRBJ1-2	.	TGTGCCAGCAGTGAAGCGACCTATGGCTACACCTTC	CASSEATYGYTF
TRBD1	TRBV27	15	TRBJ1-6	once	TGTGCCAGCAGTTCCGGGACAGCCGTAGTTTCACCCCTCCACTTT	CASSSGTAVVSPLHF
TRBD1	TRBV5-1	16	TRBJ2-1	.	TGCGCCAGCAGCTTGGGTCCGGGACAGGGGACGAATGAGCAGTTCTTC	CASSLGPGQGTNEQFF
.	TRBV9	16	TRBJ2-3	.	TGTGCCAGCAGCGTATCGGTGGCGGGTGACATGGATACGCAGTATTTT	CASSVSVAGDMDTQYF
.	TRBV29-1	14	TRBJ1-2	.	TGCAGCGTTGAAGCCGGGACGAGATACTATGGCTACACCTTC	CSVEAGTRYYGYTF
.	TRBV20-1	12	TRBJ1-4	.	TGCAGTGCCCCCGATGGGATTGAAAAACTGTTTTTT	CSAPDGIEKLFF
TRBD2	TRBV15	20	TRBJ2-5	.	TGTGCCACCAGCAGAGATCGTAGATCCGGGGCGGGGGGGCAACAAGAGACCCAGTACTTC	CATSRDRRSGAGGQQETQYF
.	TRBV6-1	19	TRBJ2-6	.	TGTGCCAGCAATCCGGACAGTTGGGAATTGCGCTCTGGGGCCAACGTCCTGACTTTC	CASNPDSWELRSGANVLTF
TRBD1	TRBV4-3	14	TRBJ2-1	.	TGCGCCAGCAGCGGGGGCAGGGGGCTCAATGAGCAGTTCTTC	CASSGGRGLNEQFF
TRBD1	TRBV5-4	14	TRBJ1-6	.	TGTGCCAGCAGCTTGGACAGGGGTGGTTCACCCCTCCACTTT	CASSLDRGGSPLHF
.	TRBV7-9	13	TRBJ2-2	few	TGTGCCAGCAGCTTAGGGGACACCGGGGAGCTGTTTTTT	CASSLGDTGELFF
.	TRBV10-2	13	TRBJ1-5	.	TGCGCCAGCAGAGAAGGGGTCCATCAGCCCCAGCATTTT	CASREGVHQPQHF
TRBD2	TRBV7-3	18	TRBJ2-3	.	TGTGCCAGCAGCTTAACTCCTAGCGGGGGGGTGAGCACAGATACGCAGTATTTT	CASSLTPSGGVSTDTQYF
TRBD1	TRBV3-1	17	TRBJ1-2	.	TGTGCCAGCAGCCAAGTGCGGCGGACAGGGGCTAACTATGGCTACACCTTC	CASSQVRRTGANYGYTF
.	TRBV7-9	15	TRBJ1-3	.	TGTGCCAGCAGCGGAGACGGAGTTCTTGGAAACACCATATATTTT	CASSGDGVLGNTIYF
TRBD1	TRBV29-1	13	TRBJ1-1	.	TGCAGCGAAGTCGGGACAGCGAACACTGAAGCTTTCTTT	CSEVGTANTEAFF
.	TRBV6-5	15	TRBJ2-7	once	TGTGCCAGCAGTTACTCGGTAGGGACCCTGGACGAGCAGTACTTC	CASSYSVGTLDEQYF
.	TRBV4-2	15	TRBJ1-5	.	TGTGCCAGCAGCCAAGATTGGGCAGAGAGTCAGCCCCAGCATTTT	CASSQDWAESQPQHF
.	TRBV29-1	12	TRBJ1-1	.	TGCAGCGCCGGGGACGGTATTTTAGAAGCTTTCTTT	CSAGDGILEAFF
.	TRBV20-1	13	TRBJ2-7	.	TGCAGTGCTAGGGCACGGACGGTCTACGAGCAGTACTTC	CSARARTVYEQYF
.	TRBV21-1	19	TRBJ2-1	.	TGTGCCAGCAGCAAAGACTGCAGGTGGGGACGTTCAATCTACAATGAGCAGTTCTTC	CASSKDCRWGRSIYNEQFF
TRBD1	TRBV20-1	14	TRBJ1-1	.	TGCAGTGCTAGAGATCAGGGGGCAAGGACTGAAGCTTTCTTT	CSARDQGARTEAFF
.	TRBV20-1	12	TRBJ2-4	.	TGCAGTGCTCTGAATGGCGGGAACATTCAGTACTTC	CSALNGGNIQYF
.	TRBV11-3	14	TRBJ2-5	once	TGTGCCAGCAGCGACGGACGGAACCAAGAGACCCAGTACTTC	CASSDGRNQETQYF
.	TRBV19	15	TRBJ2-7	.	TGTGCCAGTAGTATCGTGGCGGGTTTTGCCTACGAGCAGTACTTC	CASSIVAGFAYEQYF
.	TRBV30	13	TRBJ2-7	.	TGTGCCTGGAGGGGGGGCACGGGCTACGAGCAGTACTTC	CAWRGGTGYEQYF
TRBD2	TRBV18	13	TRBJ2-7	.	TGTGCCAGCTCAGGGACTAGCGACTACGAGCAGTACTTC	CASSGTSDYEQYF
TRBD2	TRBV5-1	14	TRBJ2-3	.	TGCGCCAGCAGCCTCGGACTAGCGGAGGATACGCAGTATTTT	CASSLGLAEDTQYF
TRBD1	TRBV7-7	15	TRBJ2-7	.	TGTGCTAGCAGCTTGAGAACAGGGGGATTCTACGAGCAGTACTTC	CASSLRTGGFYEQYF
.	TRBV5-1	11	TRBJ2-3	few	TGCGCCAGCAGCTTGCAAGATACGCAGTATTTT	CASSLQDTQYF
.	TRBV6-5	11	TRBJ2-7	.	TGTGCCAGCCTCTCCGACTACGAGCAGTACTTC	CASLSDYEQYF
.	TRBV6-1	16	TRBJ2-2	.	TGTGCCAGCAGCCCCGTTCGGCAGCTAAACACCGGGGAGCTGTTTTTT	CASSPVRQLNTGELFF
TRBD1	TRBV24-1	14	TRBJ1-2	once	TGTGCCACCAAGGCGAGGGGACAGGTCTATGGCTACACCTTC	CATKARGQVYGYTF
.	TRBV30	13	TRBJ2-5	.	TGTGCCTGGAGTACGACCGATCAAGAGACCCAGTACTTC	CAWSTTDQETQYF
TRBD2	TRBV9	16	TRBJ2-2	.	TGTGCCAGCAGCCCCTCCGGGACTAGGAACACCGGGGAGCTGTTTTTT	CASSPSGTRNTGELFF
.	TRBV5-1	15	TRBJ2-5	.	TGCGCCAGCAGCCCAGAGGGACTGTTTCAAGAGACCCAGTACTTC	CASSPEGLFQETQYF
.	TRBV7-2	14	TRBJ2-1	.	TGTGCCAGCAGACTGTCTAGCTCCTACAATGAGCAGTTCTTC	CASRLSSSYNEQFF
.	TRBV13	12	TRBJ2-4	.	TGTGCCAGCAGAGTAGGGGCGGACATTCAGTACTTC	CASRVGADIQYF
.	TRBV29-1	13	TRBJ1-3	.	TGCAGCGTTGCGAGAGGGACTGGAAACACCATATATTTT	CSVARGTGNTIYF
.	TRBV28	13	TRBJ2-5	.	TGTGCCAGCAGTCCCGGCGTTCAAGAGACCCAGTACTTC	CASSPGVQETQYF
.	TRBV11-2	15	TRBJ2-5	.	TGTGCCAGCAGCTTATTTGACGGGGCGGGCCAGACCCAGTACTTC	CASSLFDGAGQTQYF
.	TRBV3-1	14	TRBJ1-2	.	TGTGCCAGCAGCCAAGGGGGCCTCTATGATGGCTACACCTTC	CASSQGGLYDGYTF